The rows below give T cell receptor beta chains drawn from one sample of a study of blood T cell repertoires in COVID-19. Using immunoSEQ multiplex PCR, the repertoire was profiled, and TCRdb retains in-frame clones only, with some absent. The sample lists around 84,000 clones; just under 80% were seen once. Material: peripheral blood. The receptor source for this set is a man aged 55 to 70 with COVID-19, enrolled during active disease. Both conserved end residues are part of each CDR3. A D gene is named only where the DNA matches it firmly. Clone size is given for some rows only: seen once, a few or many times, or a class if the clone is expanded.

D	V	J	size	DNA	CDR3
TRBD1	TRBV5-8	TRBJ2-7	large	TGTGCCAGCAGCGGGGGACAGCTTGGGGACTACGAGCAGTACTTC	CASSGGQLGDYEQYF
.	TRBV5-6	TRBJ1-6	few	TGTGCCAGCAGCCCTGGGACGGCAGGGGTTAATTCACCCCTCCACTTT	CASSPGTAGVNSPLHF
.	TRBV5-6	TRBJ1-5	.	TGTGCCAGCAGCCGGAGGATAGGAGGGAGCAATCAGCCCCAGCATTTT	CASSRRIGGSNQPQHF
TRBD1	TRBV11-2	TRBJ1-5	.	TGTGCCAGCAGCCAAGACAGGGGTGCGGGGCAGCCCCAGCATTTT	CASSQDRGAGQPQHF
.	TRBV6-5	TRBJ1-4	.	TGTGCCAGCAGTTCCCGGGGAACGGATGAAAAACTGTTTTTT	CASSSRGTDEKLFF
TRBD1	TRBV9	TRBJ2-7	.	TGTGCCAGCAGCGTAGCCCCGGACAGGGGACCGAGCTCCTACGAGCAGTACTTC	CASSVAPDRGPSSYEQYF
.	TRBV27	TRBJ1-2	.	TGTGCCAGCAGTTTAACAGAGAACTATGGCTACACCTTC	CASSLTENYGYTF
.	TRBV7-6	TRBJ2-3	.	TGTGCCAGCAGCCTCAGCGAAGGCAATACGCAGTATTTT	CASSLSEGNTQYF
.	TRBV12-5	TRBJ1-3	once	TGTGCTAGTGGTTTGGGGGGGCCGGGAAACACCATATATTTT	CASGLGGPGNTIYF
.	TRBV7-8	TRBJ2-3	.	TGTGCCAGCAGCCTTACGGGAGATACGCAGTATTTT	CASSLTGDTQYF
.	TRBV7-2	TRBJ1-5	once	TGTGCCAGCAGCTTAAGTTCGGTCCAGCCCCAGCATTTT	CASSLSSVQPQHF
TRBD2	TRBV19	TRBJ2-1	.	TGTGCCAGTAGTATACCTCGAGCTGTCGTTATGGCGGGAGGGGTAGCAAATGAGCAGTTCTTC	CASSIPRAVVMAGGVANEQFF
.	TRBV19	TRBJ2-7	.	TGTGCCAGTAGTATAGACAGGGGCTACGAGCAGTACTTC	CASSIDRGYEQYF
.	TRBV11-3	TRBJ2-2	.	TGTGCCAGCAGCTTAGAGGCGACTAGGGACACCGGGGAGCTGTTTTTT	CASSLEATRDTGELFF
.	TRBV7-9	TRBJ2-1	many	TGTGCCAGCAGCTTAATGCTCCCCTGGGGCGAGCAGTTCTTC	CASSLMLPWGEQFF
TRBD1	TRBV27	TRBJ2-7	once	TGTGCCAGCAGTTCCGGAACAGGGGGCCGAACTGGCTACGAGCAGTACTTC	CASSSGTGGRTGYEQYF
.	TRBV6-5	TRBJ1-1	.	TGTGCCAGCAGTCGAGGGCCAGGTACGAACACTGAAGCTTTCTTT	CASSRGPGTNTEAFF
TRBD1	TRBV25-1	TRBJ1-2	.	TGTGCCAGCCGCAGACAGGGTTTGGGCTTGGGTGGCTACACCTTC	CASRRQGLGLGGYTF
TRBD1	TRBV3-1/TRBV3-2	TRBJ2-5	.	TGTGCCAGCAGCCAACAACCAGACAGGGGGATTGGAGAGACCCAGTACTTC	CASSQQPDRGIGETQYF
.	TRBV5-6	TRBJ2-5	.	TGTGCCAGCAGCCGAAGGACAGGCCCGGGGGGGGAGACCCAGTACTTC	CASSRRTGPGGETQYF
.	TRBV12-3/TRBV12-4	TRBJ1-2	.	TGTGCCAGCAGCACTACAGGGAGGGATGGCTACACCTTC	CASSTTGRDGYTF
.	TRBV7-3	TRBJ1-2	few	TGTGCCAGCAGCCCCGATACGGCCCCAGGAGGCTACACCTTC	CASSPDTAPGGYTF
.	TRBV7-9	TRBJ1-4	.	TGTGCCAGCAGCCAACGACAGACGAATGAAAAACTGTTTTTT	CASSQRQTNEKLFF
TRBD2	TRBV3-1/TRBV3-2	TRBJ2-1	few	TGTGCCAGCAGCTTCACCGGGACTAGCGATGAGCAGTTCTTC	CASSFTGTSDEQFF
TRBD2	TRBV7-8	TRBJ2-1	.	TGTGCCAGCAGCCCCAGCGGGAGCAACTACAATGAGCAGTTCTTC	CASSPSGSNYNEQFF
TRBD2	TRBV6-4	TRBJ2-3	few	TGTGCCAGCAGTAGGACTAGCGGGAGCACAGATACGCAGTATTTT	CASSRTSGSTDTQYF
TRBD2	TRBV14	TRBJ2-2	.	TGTGCCAGCAGCCAAGGGAGCGGGATAAACACCGGGGAGCTGTTTTTT	CASSQGSGINTGELFF
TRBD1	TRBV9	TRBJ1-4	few	TGTGCCAGCAGCTCAGCGGACAGGGGGCTAACTAATGAAAAACTGTTTTTT	CASSSADRGLTNEKLFF
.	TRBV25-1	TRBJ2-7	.	TGTGCCAGCAGTTCCCACTACGAGCAGTACTTC	CASSSHYEQYF